The subject of this entry is one T cell receptor beta chain. This sample is drawn from a study of blood T cell repertoires in COVID-19. Study information: Researchers got acute and convalescent COVID-19 samples from the United States, Italy and Spain. Sources were T cells, B-cell-depleted T cells, or PBMCs; the material itself was cDNA or gDNA.

This CDR3 has 13 amino acids. CDR1 is MRHNA and CDR2 is SNTAGT in the germline V gene. The ends were cut back, 6 bases at V and 1 base at J, with 10 bases in the middle. Original processing notes: Amplified reference gene primers provided the basis for estimating nucleated cell counts. Measured with immunoSEQ multiplex PCR; TCRdb has only the in-frame clones, and not every one. That table furnishes V, J and clone size, whereas the DNA furnished D and trimming. The sample shows roughly 260,000 clones, around four fifths of them seen only once. The chain links TRBV6-4 to TRBJ2-7, with D tentatively TRBD1 (6 bases). The sample taken for sequencing was peripheral blood. The clonotype was recovered from a woman between 65 and 79 years old with acute or convalescent COVID-19. CDR3 sequence reads: CASSRDRSYEQYF. CDR3 bases: TGTGCCAGCAGCCGAGACAGGTCCTACGAGCAGTACTTC.